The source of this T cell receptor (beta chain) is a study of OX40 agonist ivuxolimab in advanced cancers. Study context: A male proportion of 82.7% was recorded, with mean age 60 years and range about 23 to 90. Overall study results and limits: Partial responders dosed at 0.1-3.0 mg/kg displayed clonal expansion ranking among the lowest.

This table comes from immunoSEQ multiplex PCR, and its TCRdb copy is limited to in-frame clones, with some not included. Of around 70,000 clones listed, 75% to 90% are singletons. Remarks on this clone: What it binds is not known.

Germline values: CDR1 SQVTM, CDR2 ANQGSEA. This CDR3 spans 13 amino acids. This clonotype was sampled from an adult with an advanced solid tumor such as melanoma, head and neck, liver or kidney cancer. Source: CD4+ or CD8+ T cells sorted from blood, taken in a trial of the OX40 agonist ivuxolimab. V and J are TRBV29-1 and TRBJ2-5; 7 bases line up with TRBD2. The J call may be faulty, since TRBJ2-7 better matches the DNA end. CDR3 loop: CSVSPGGNYEQYF. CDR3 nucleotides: TGCAGCGTCTCCCCGGGGGGTAATTACGAGCAGTACTTC.